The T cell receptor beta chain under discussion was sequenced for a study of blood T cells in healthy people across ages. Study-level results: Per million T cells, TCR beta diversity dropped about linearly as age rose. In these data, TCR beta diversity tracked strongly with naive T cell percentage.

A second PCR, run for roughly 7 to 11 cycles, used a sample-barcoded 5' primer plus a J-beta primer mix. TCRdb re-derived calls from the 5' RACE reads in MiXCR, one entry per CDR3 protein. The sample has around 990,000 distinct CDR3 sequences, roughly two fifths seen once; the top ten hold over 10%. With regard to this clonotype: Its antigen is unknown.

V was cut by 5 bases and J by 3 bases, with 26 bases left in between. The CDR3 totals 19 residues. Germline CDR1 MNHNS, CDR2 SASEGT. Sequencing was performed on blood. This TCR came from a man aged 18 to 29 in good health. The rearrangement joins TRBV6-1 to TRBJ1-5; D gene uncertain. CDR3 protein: CASSRARVFNAKINQPQHF. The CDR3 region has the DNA TGTGCCAGCAGTAGGGCCCGGGTATTTAACGCTAAAATCAATCAGCCCCAGCATTTT.